There are many counts of the clone carrying this T cell receptor beta chain. By two-round multiplex PCR, the TCR beta CDR3 was amplified from genomic DNA. The authors ran first-round PCR with primers specific to each TRBV and TRBJ gene. TCRdb itself ran the multiplex PCR reads through MiXCR, one entry per CDR3 protein. In the table there are more than 30,000 distinct CDR3 sequences, around 43% of which are singletons. Germline assignment: CDR1 SGDLS and CDR2 YYNGEE. V was pared by 5 bases and J by 3 bases, with 14 bases of the junction left unmatched. CDR3 length: 16 amino acids. This entry is derived from a study of prognosis after radiotherapy for stage I lung cancer.

This specimen was PBMCs, taken before or after stereotactic body radiation therapy (not recorded which). J is TRBJ2-7 and V is TRBV9; TRBD1 matches at 7 bases. The TCR originated in a donor aged 50 or older with non-small cell lung cancer. CDR3: CASSVSETGYFYEQYF. The DNA of the CDR3 is TGTGCCAGCAGTGTCTCGGAGACAGGGTATTTCTACGAGCAGTACTTC.